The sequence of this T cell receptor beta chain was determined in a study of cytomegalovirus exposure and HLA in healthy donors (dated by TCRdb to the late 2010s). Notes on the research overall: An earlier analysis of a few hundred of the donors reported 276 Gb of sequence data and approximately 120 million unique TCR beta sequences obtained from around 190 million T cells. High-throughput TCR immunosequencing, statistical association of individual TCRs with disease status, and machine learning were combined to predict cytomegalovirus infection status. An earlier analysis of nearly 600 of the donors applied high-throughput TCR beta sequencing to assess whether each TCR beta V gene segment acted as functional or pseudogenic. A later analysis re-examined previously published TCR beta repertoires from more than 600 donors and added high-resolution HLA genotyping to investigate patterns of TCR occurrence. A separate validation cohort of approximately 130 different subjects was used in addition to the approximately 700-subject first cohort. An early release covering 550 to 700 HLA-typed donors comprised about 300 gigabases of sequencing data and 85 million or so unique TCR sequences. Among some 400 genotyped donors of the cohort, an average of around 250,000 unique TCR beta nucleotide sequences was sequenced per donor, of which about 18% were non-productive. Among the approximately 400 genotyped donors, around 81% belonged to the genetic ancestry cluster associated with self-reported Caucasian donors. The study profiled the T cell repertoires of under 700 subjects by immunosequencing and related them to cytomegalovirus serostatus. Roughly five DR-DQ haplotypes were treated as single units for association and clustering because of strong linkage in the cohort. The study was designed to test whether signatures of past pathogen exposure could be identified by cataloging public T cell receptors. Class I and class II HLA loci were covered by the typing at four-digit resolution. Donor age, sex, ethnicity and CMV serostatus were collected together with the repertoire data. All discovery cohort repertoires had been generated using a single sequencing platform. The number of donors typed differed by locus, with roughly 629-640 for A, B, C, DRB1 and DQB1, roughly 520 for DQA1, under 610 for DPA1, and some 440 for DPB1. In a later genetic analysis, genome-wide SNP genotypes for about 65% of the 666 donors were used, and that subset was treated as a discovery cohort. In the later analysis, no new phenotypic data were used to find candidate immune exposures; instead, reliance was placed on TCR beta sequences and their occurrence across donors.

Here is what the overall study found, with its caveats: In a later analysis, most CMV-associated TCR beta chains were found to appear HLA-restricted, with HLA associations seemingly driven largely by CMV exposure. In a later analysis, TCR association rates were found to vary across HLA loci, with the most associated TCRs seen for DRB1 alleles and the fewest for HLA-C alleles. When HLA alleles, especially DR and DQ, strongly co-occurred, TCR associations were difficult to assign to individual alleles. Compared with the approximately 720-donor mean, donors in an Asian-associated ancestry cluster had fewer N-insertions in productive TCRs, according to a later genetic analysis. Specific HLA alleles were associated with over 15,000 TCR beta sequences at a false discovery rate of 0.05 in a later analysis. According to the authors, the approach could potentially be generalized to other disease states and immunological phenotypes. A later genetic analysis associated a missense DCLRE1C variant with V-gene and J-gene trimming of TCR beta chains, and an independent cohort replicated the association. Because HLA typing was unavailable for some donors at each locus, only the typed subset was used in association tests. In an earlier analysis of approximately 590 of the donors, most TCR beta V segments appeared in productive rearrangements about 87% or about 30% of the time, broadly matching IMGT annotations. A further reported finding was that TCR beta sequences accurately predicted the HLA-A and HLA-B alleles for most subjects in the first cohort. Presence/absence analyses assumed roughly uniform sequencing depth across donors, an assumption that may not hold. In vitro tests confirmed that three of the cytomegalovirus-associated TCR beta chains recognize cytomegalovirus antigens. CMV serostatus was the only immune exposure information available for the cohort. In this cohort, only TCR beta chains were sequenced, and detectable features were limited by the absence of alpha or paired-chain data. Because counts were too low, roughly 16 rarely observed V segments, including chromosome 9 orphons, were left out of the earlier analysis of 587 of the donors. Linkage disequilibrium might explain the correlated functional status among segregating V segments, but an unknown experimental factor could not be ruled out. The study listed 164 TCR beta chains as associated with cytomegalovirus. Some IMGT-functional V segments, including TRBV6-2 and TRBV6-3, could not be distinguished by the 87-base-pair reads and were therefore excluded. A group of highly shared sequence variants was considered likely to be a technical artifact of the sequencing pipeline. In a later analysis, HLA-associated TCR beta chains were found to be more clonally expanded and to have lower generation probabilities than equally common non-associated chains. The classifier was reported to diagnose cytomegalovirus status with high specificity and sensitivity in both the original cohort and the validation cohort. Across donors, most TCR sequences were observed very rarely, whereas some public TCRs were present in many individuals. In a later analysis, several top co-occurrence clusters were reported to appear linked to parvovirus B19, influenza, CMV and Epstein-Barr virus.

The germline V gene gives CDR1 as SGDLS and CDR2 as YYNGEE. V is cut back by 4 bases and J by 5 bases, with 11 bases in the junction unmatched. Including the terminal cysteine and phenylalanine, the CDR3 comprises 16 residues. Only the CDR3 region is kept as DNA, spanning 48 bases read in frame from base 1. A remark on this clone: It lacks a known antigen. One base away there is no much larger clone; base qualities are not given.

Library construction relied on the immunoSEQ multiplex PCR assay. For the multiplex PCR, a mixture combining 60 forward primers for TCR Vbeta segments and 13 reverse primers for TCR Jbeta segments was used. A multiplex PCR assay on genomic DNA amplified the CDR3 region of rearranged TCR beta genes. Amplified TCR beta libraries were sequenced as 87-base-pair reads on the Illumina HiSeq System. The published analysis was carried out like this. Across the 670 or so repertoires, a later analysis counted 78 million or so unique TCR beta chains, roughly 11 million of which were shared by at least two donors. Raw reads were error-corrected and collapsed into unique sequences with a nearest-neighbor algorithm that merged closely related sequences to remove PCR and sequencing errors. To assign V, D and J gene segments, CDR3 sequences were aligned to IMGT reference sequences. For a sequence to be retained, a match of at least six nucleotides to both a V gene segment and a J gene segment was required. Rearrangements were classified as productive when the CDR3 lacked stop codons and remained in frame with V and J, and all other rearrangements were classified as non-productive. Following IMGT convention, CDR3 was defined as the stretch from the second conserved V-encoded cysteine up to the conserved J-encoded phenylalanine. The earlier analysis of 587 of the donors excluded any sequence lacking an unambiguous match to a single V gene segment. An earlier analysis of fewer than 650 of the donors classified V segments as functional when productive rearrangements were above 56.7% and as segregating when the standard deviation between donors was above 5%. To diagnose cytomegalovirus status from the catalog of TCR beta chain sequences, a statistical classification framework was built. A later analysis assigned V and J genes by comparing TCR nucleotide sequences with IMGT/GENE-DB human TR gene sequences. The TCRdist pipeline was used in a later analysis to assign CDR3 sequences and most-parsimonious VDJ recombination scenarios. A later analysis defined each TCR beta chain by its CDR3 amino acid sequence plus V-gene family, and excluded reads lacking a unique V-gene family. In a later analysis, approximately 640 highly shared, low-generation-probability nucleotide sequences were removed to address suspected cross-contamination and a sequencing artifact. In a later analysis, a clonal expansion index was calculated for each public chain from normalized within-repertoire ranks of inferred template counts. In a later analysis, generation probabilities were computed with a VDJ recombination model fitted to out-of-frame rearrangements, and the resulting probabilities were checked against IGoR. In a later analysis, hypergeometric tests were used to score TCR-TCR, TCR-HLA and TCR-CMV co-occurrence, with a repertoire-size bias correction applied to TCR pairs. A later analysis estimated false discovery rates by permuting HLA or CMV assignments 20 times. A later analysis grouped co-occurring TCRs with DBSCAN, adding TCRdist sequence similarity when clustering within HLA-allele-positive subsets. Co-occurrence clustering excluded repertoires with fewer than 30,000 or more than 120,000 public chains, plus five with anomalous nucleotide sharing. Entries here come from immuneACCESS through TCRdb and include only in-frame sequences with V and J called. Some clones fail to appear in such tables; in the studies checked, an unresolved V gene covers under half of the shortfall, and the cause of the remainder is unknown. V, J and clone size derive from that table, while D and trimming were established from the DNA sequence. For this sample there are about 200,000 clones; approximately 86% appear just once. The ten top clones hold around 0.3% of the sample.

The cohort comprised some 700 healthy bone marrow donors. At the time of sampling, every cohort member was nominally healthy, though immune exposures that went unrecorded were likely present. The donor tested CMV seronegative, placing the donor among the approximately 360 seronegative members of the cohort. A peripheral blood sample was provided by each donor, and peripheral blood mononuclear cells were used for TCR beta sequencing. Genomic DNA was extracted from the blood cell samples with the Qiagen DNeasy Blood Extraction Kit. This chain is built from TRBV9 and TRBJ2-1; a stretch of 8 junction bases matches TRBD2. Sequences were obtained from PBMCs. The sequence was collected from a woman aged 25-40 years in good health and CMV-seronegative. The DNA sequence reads TGTGCCAGCAGCACGTCGGCCGGGAGGGCAGACAATGAGCAGTTCTTC. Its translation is CASSTSAGRADNEQFF.